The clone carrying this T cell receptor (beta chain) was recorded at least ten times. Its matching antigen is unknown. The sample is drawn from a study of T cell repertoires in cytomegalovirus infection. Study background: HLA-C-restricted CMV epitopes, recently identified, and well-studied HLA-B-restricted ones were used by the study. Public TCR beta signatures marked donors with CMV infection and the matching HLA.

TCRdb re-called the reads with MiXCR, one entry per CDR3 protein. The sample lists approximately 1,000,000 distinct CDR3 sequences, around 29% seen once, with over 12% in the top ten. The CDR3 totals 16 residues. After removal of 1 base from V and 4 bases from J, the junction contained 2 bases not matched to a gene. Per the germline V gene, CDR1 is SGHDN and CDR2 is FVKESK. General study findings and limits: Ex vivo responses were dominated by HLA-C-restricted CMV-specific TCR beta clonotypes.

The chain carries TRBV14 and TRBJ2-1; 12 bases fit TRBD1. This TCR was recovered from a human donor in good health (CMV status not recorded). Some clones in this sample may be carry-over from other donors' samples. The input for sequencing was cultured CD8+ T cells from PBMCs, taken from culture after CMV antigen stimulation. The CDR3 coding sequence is TGTGCCAGCAGCCAAGCGGGACAGGGGGCGTACAATGAGCAGTTCTTC. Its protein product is CASSQAGQGAYNEQFF.